The rows below give T cell receptor beta chains drawn from one sample of a study of blood T cell repertoires in COVID-19. Only in-frame clones appear in the TCRdb table, and some are missing; sequencing was by immunoSEQ multiplex PCR. This sample has roughly 97,000 clones; 70% to 85% occur once, and the top ten carry about 10%. The sequencing sample was made of peripheral blood. These receptors all come from a man between 65 and 85 years old with acute or convalescent COVID-19. The CDR3 runs from the conserved cysteine through the conserved F or W. A D gene is named only where the DNA matches it firmly. Size tells how often a clone was seen (once, few, many) or the class of an expanded clone, and some rows leave it out.

length: 16; D: .; V: TRBV11-3; size: .; J: TRBJ1-1; CDR3: CASSLDHRALRTEAFF; DNA: TGTGCCAGCAGCTTAGACCACAGGGCCCTGCGAACTGAAGCTTTCTTT
length: 13; D: .; V: TRBV5-6; size: .; J: TRBJ1-4; CDR3: CASSFAANEKLFF; DNA: TGTGCCAGCAGCTTTGCAGCTAATGAAAAACTGTTTTTT
length: 16; D: .; V: TRBV3-1/TRBV3-2; size: .; J: TRBJ2-1; CDR3: CASSLGGGAVAGEQFF; DNA: TGTGCCAGCAGCCTGGGGGGGGGCGCAGTAGCCGGTGAGCAGTTCTTC
length: 16; D: TRBD1; V: TRBV10-3; size: .; J: TRBJ2-7; CDR3: CAISESPGTGGYEQYF; DNA: TGTGCCATCAGTGAGTCCCCGGGGACAGGGGGCTACGAGCAGTACTTC
length: 13; D: .; V: TRBV6-6; size: .; J: TRBJ1-5; CDR3: CATAGVGNQPQHF; DNA: TGTGCCACCGCGGGAGTCGGCAATCAGCCCCAGCATTTT
length: 13; D: .; V: TRBV9; size: .; J: TRBJ1-2; CDR3: CASSVEGVYGYTF; DNA: TGTGCCAGCAGCGTAGAAGGGGTATATGGCTACACCTTC
length: 15; D: .; V: TRBV15; size: .; J: TRBJ2-5; CDR3: CATSRDLGRQETQYF; DNA: TGTGCCACCAGCAGAGATCTTGGGCGTCAGGAGACCCAGTACTTC
length: 16; D: .; V: TRBV11-2; size: .; J: TRBJ2-1; CDR3: CASSRAGGASYNEQFF; DNA: TGTGCCAGCAGTCGAGCGGGCGGGGCGAGCTACAATGAGCAGTTCTTC
length: 16; D: .; V: TRBV5-1; size: .; J: TRBJ2-5; CDR3: CASSQGASGALETQYF; DNA: TGCGCCAGCAGCCAGGGGGCTAGCGGGGCATTGGAGACCCAGTACTTC
length: 16; D: .; V: TRBV19; size: .; J: TRBJ1-2; CDR3: CASSPRTETRRYGYTF; DNA: TGTGCCAGTAGTCCTCGGACAGAAACTCGTCGCTATGGCTACACCTTC
length: 13; D: .; V: TRBV18; size: few; J: TRBJ1-1; CDR3: CASSLDSNTEAFF; DNA: TGTGCCAGCTCATTAGACTCGAACACTGAAGCTTTCTTT
length: 15; D: TRBD2; V: TRBV7-9; size: .; J: TRBJ2-1; CDR3: CASSLGLAGNHEQFF; DNA: TGTGCCAGCAGCTTAGGGCTAGCGGGAAATCATGAGCAGTTCTTC
length: 15; D: .; V: TRBV7-3; size: .; J: TRBJ2-5; CDR3: CASRAGTHIKETQYF; DNA: TGTGCCAGCAGGGCCGGGACTCACATTAAAGAGACCCAGTACTTC
length: 12; D: TRBD1; V: TRBV20-1; size: .; J: TRBJ2-1; CDR3: CSASGRGHEQFF; DNA: TGCAGTGCTAGTGGCAGGGGGCATGAGCAGTTCTTC
length: 17; D: TRBD2; V: TRBV11-2; size: .; J: TRBJ2-3; CDR3: CASSLGALAGVADTQYF; DNA: TGTGCCAGCAGCTTAGGGGCTCTAGCGGGAGTTGCAGATACGCAGTATTTT
length: 14; D: .; V: TRBV18; size: .; J: TRBJ1-5; CDR3: CASSPREGRQPQHF; DNA: TGTGCCAGCTCACCCCGGGAGGGCCGACAGCCCCAGCATTTT
length: 15; D: .; V: TRBV7-3; size: .; J: TRBJ2-1; CDR3: CASSSTGYSYNEQFF; DNA: TGTGCCAGCAGCTCTACAGGGTACTCCTACAATGAGCAGTTCTTC
length: 13; D: .; V: TRBV6-5; size: few; J: TRBJ1-2; CDR3: CASSYRGIYGYTF; DNA: TGTGCCAGCAGTTACAGGGGCATCTATGGCTACACCTTC
length: 13; D: TRBD1; V: TRBV2; size: .; J: TRBJ1-2; CDR3: CASSIIGGSGYTF; DNA: TGTGCCAGCAGTATCATAGGGGGCTCTGGCTACACCTTC
length: 19; D: TRBD1; V: TRBV4-2; size: .; J: TRBJ1-5; CDR3: CASSQEVGQGYIGNQPQHF; DNA: TGTGCCAGCAGCCAAGAAGTAGGACAGGGTTATATTGGCAATCAGCCCCAGCATTTT
length: 14; D: .; V: TRBV30; size: .; J: TRBJ2-2; CDR3: CAWMEQRDTGELFF; DNA: TGTGCCTGGATGGAGCAGCGGGACACCGGGGAGCTGTTTTTT
length: 13; D: .; V: TRBV7-8; size: .; J: TRBJ1-1; CDR3: CASQWGGNTEAFF; DNA: TGTGCCAGTCAGTGGGGGGGGAACACTGAAGCTTTCTTT
length: 15; D: TRBD2; V: TRBV18; size: few; J: TRBJ2-1; CDR3: CASSLSGRARGEQFF; DNA: TGTGCCAGCTCACTCAGCGGGAGGGCCCGCGGGGAGCAGTTCTTC
length: 15; D: .; V: TRBV7-3; size: few; J: TRBJ1-2; CDR3: CASSLGPGQNYGYTF; DNA: TGTGCCAGCAGCTTAGGTCCGGGACAAAACTATGGCTACACCTTC
length: 14; D: .; V: TRBV28; size: .; J: TRBJ2-2; CDR3: CASKRTRNTGELFF; DNA: TGTGCCAGCAAGCGCACCCGGAACACCGGGGAGCTGTTTTTT
length: 14; D: .; V: TRBV30; size: once; J: TRBJ1-5; CDR3: CAFPGGVGDQPQHF; DNA: TGTGCCTTCCCGGGGGGGGTGGGGGATCAGCCCCAGCATTTT
length: 14; D: TRBD1; V: TRBV28; size: .; J: TRBJ1-5; CDR3: CASSPPDRNRPQHF; DNA: TGTGCCAGCAGTCCTCCGGACAGGAACCGGCCCCAGCATTTT
length: 15; D: .; V: TRBV7-6; size: .; J: TRBJ2-2; CDR3: CASSLSIASTGELFF; DNA: TGTGCCAGCAGCTTATCTATAGCTTCCACCGGGGAGCTGTTTTTT
length: 14; D: .; V: TRBV5-1; size: .; J: TRBJ2-5; CDR3: CASSVFGEQETQYF; DNA: TGCGCCAGCAGTGTCTTCGGGGAGCAAGAGACCCAGTACTTC
length: 12; D: .; V: TRBV27; size: .; J: TRBJ1-2; CDR3: CASSHDSYGYTF; DNA: TGTGCCAGCAGTCACGACAGCTATGGCTACACCTTC
length: 13; D: .; V: TRBV18; size: once; J: TRBJ1-5; CDR3: CASSLSRDQPQHF; DNA: TGTGCCAGCTCACTATCTCGAGATCAGCCCCAGCATTTT
length: 14; D: TRBD1; V: TRBV6-5; size: once; J: TRBJ1-6; CDR3: CASRRQGADSPLHF; DNA: TGTGCCAGCAGGCGACAGGGGGCGGATTCACCCCTCCACTTT
length: 14; D: TRBD2; V: TRBV5-1; size: .; J: TRBJ2-2; CDR3: CASQGTSGTGELFF; DNA: TGCGCCAGCCAAGGGACTAGCGGGACCGGGGAGCTGTTTTTT
length: 12; D: .; V: TRBV18; size: .; J: TRBJ1-2; CDR3: CASSRDLYGYTF; DNA: TGTGCCAGCTCGCGGGACCTCTATGGCTACACCTTC
length: 14; D: TRBD1; V: TRBV28; size: .; J: TRBJ1-2; CDR3: CASSSAQGAPGYTF; DNA: TGTGCCAGCAGTTCCGCACAGGGGGCGCCTGGCTACACCTTC
length: 18; D: TRBD2; V: TRBV27; size: .; J: TRBJ2-7; CDR3: CASSRTSGSYSTSYEQYF; DNA: TGTGCCAGCAGTCGGACTAGCGGGAGTTATAGTACTTCTTACGAGCAGTACTTC
length: 15; D: .; V: TRBV30; size: .; J: TRBJ1-5; CDR3: CAWSDFAGPNQPQHF; DNA: TGTGCCTGGAGTGACTTTGCGGGGCCCAATCAGCCCCAGCATTTT
length: 10; D: .; V: TRBV20-1; size: .; J: TRBJ2-1; CDR3: CSATLNEQFF; DNA: TGCAGTGCTACCCTAAATGAGCAGTTCTTC
length: 19; D: TRBD2; V: TRBV30; size: .; J: TRBJ2-1; CDR3: CAWSGVTSGRADSYNEQFF; DNA: TGTGCCTGGAGTGGGGTGACTAGCGGGAGGGCCGATTCCTACAATGAGCAGTTCTTC
length: 15; D: .; V: TRBV3-1/TRBV3-2; size: .; J: TRBJ2-2; CDR3: CASSGGSRGTGELLF; DNA: TGTGCCAGCAGCGGAGGGAGCCGGGGCACCGGGGAGCTGCTTTTT
length: 17; D: TRBD1; V: TRBV6-6; size: .; J: TRBJ2-7; CDR3: CASSRSPGQGLTYEQYF; DNA: TGTGCCAGCAGTCGAAGCCCGGGACAGGGCTTGACCTACGAGCAGTACTTC
length: 13; D: .; V: TRBV30; size: .; J: TRBJ2-5; CDR3: CAWSAGLGETQYF; DNA: TGTGCCTGGAGTGCGGGACTGGGAGAGACCCAGTACTTC
length: 12; D: .; V: TRBV11-1; size: .; J: TRBJ1-4; CDR3: CASSLHNEKLFF; DNA: TGTGCCAGCAGCCTCCACAACGAAAAACTGTTTTTT
length: 16; D: .; V: TRBV2; size: .; J: TRBJ1-1; CDR3: CASLAGGSIPGTEAFF; DNA: TGTGCCAGCCTCGCGGGGGGTTCCATTCCGGGCACTGAAGCTTTCTTT
length: 14; D: .; V: TRBV27; size: once; J: TRBJ2-2; CDR3: CASGEPRGTGELFF; DNA: TGTGCCAGCGGGGAGCCCCGGGGCACCGGGGAGCTGTTTTTT
length: 13; D: TRBD2; V: TRBV6-6; size: .; J: TRBJ2-7; CDR3: CASSYGGRYEQYF; DNA: TGTGCCAGCAGTTACGGCGGGAGATACGAGCAGTACTTC
length: 14; D: .; V: TRBV9; size: few; J: TRBJ1-6; CDR3: CASSVTAAGSPLHF; DNA: TGTGCCAGCAGCGTCACAGCGGCCGGATCACCCCTCCACTTT
length: 16; D: .; V: TRBV5-1; size: .; J: TRBJ2-6; CDR3: CASSLGSGSGANVLTF; DNA: TGCGCCAGCAGCTTGGGCTCGGGCTCTGGGGCCAACGTCCTGACTTTC
length: 16; D: .; V: TRBV6-1; size: .; J: TRBJ2-7; CDR3: CASSATRVSRGYEQYF; DNA: TGTGCCAGCAGTGCGACTAGGGTTTCGCGGGGCTACGAGCAGTACTTC
length: 12; D: .; V: TRBV18; size: .; J: TRBJ2-1; CDR3: CASSRDSNEQFF; DNA: TGTGCCAGCTCTCGAGATTCCAATGAGCAGTTCTTC
length: 15; D: TRBD1; V: TRBV14; size: .; J: TRBJ1-6; CDR3: CASSQEGTVNSPLHF; DNA: TGTGCCAGCAGCCAAGAGGGGACAGTGAATTCACCCCTCCACTTT
length: 17; D: .; V: TRBV15; size: .; J: TRBJ2-3; CDR3: CATSRGNSGPGTDTQYF; DNA: TGTGCCACCAGCAGAGGAAACAGCGGGCCTGGCACAGATACGCAGTATTTT
length: 15; D: .; V: TRBV7-6; size: many; J: TRBJ1-4; CDR3: CASSSGTARNEKLFF; DNA: TGTGCCAGCAGCTCCGGGACTGCCCGAAATGAAAAACTGTTTTTT
length: 16; D: TRBD1; V: TRBV30; size: .; J: TRBJ2-6; CDR3: CAFVLQGRAGANVLTF; DNA: TGTGCCTTCGTACTACAGGGGCGGGCGGGGGCCAACGTCCTGACTTTC
length: 15; D: .; V: TRBV6-4; size: once; J: TRBJ1-2; CDR3: CASRSTHLSSYGYTF; DNA: TGTGCCAGCAGGTCGACACATCTATCTTCCTATGGCTACACCTTC
length: 13; D: .; V: TRBV6-5; size: .; J: TRBJ1-5; CDR3: CASGLDSNQPQHF; DNA: TGTGCCAGCGGACTAGATAGCAATCAGCCCCAGCATTTT
length: 13; D: .; V: TRBV28; size: .; J: TRBJ1-1; CDR3: CASSLFATREAFF; DNA: TGTGCCAGCAGTTTATTTGCAACACGCGAAGCTTTCTTT
length: 12; D: .; V: TRBV27; size: .; J: TRBJ1-2; CDR3: CASRDPQGGYTF; DNA: TGTGCCAGCAGGGACCCGCAGGGAGGCTACACCTTC
length: 14; D: TRBD1; V: TRBV2; size: .; J: TRBJ1-1; CDR3: CASNSGQPNTEAFF; DNA: TGTGCCAGCAATTCGGGACAGCCAAACACTGAAGCTTTCTTT